This TCR beta chain comes out of a study of blood T cells in healthy people across ages. Using a J-beta primer mix together with a sample-barcoded 5' primer, a second PCR was run for roughly 6 to 11 cycles. A single record per CDR3 protein comes from TCRdb applying MiXCR to the 5' RACE reads. The data contain more than 1,000,000 distinct CDR3 sequences, under 30% of them seen just once; the ten biggest clones take up approximately 0.75%. Another study also made use of these data, one on T cells of mothers and their children.

Input material: blood. The source of this sequence is a girl aged 2 to 10 in good health.

CDR3 region: CASSLFGTGFFSGANVLTF. CDR3 nucleotides: TGTGCCAGCAGCTTGTTTGGGACAGGGTTCTTCTCTGGGGCCAACGTCCTGACTTTC. The genes are TRBV7-2 and TRBJ2-6; 9 positions match TRBD1. This CDR3 region has 19 residues. The germline gives CDR1 SGHTA, CDR2 FQGNSA. With V trimmed by 3 bases and J by 0 bases, 9 bases remained unmatched.